These T cell receptor beta chains were read from a single sample in a study of beta chain features in type 1 diabetes. Sequenced by immunoSEQ multiplex PCR; TCRdb stores in-frame clones only, minus some. The sample has hundreds of thousands of clones, about 14% seen once. Material for sequencing was naive CD4+ T cells from blood. These TCRs come from a man between 18 and 29 years old with type 1 diabetes. The CDR3 runs from the conserved cysteine through the conserved F or W. Fields, in order: clone size, J gene, D gene, V gene, CDR3 DNA, CDR3 protein. A D gene is named only where the DNA matches it firmly. A clone size is listed for some rows: how often the clone was seen (once, few, many), or a class if it is expanded.

>once|TRBJ2-7|.|TRBV18
TGTGCCAGCTCAGACTCCCGGCAGGGCACCCTGGGCGAGCAGTACTTC
CASSDSRQGTLGEQYF
>few|TRBJ2-4|TRBD1|TRBV13
TGTGCCAGCAGCCTAAGGGACAGGGCTGGCATTCAGTACTTC
CASSLRDRAGIQYF
>once|TRBJ2-7|.|TRBV6-1
TGTGCCAGCAGTGAATTCGGGGTTGGGGAGCAGTACTTC
CASSEFGVGEQYF
>.|TRBJ2-3|.|TRBV28
TGTGCCAGCAGTTCGGCAGATACGCAGTATTTT
CASSSADTQYF
>.|TRBJ1-6|TRBD1|TRBV2
TGTGCCAGCGGTGGACAGGTGTATAATTCACCCCTCCACTTT
CASGGQVYNSPLHF
>few|TRBJ1-5|TRBD1|TRBV6-6
TGTGCCAGCACCCAGGGACAGGGGTTTCAGCCCCAGCATTTT
CASTQGQGFQPQHF
>.|TRBJ1-5|TRBD1|TRBV6-5
TGTGCCAGCAGTACCGGGACAGGGAGTAGCCAGCCCCAGCATTTT
CASSTGTGSSQPQHF
>few|TRBJ2-5|TRBD2|TRBV7-2
TGTGCCAGCAGCTTATTTAGTCTAGCGGGAGCGAGCCAAGAGACCCAGTACTTC
CASSLFSLAGASQETQYF
>few|TRBJ1-5|.|TRBV10-3
TGTGCCATCAGTCTCAGGGGACGGGGAGGCAATCAGCCCCAGCATTTT
CAISLRGRGGNQPQHF
>few|TRBJ1-2|TRBD1|TRBV4-1
TGCGCCAGCAGCCAACCTAGAAGGGGGCGAGGGTATGGCTACACCTTC
CASSQPRRGRGYGYTF
>.|TRBJ2-7|.|TRBV7-3
TGTGCCAGCAGCCCCCAGGGGGGGAGCTACGAGCAGTACTTC
CASSPQGGSYEQYF
>.|TRBJ1-2|TRBD1|TRBV9
TGTGCCAGCAGCGTAGCAGGGGGCGGTAACTATGGCTACACCTTC
CASSVAGGGNYGYTF
>.|TRBJ2-3|TRBD2|TRBV10-3
TGTGCCGCCGGACTAGCGGGGGAAGATACGCAGTATTTT
CAAGLAGEDTQYF
>.|TRBJ2-5|.|TRBV7-6
TGTGCCAGCCTGGCCTGGCCGGGGGGCGGGACCCAGTACTTC
CASLAWPGGGTQYF
>.|TRBJ2-2|.|TRBV29-1
TGCAGCGTTGGACTAGGACAGTCTCGGACCGGGGAGCTGTTTTTT
CSVGLGQSRTGELFF
>few|TRBJ1-3|.|TRBV30
TGTGCCTGGAGAAAGGTGGGCGGCCTCTCTGGAAACACCATATATTTT
CAWRKVGGLSGNTIYF
>.|TRBJ2-1|TRBD2|TRBV19
TGTGCCAGTAGTGGGGGGACTAGCGGGAAGAATGAGCAGTTCTTC
CASSGGTSGKNEQFF
>few|TRBJ1-5|.|TRBV30
TGTGCCTGGAGTGCACAGGGTAGCAATCAGCCCCAGCATTTT
CAWSAQGSNQPQHF
>few|TRBJ1-2|.|TRBV18
TGTGCCAGCTCATTTCAGGGAGACTATGGCTACACCTTC
CASSFQGDYGYTF
>.|TRBJ2-4|.|TRBV10-3
TGTGCCATCAGTGACAGCGTACTAGCCAAAAACATTCAGTACTTC
CAISDSVLAKNIQYF
>.|TRBJ2-5|.|TRBV30
TGTGCCTGGAGTGTTGGAGAGACCCAGTACTTC
CAWSVGETQYF
>few|TRBJ1-5|TRBD1|TRBV7-9
TGTGCCAGCAGCTCCTGGACAGGGGGCTTGCAGGGCAATCAGCCCCAGCATTTT
CASSSWTGGLQGNQPQHF
>.|TRBJ1-1|.|TRBV30
TGTGCCTGGAGTGGGCAGTTGAACACTGAAGCTTTCTTT
CAWSGQLNTEAFF
>few|TRBJ1-5|.|TRBV30
TGTGCCTGGAGTTTGAGCTCAGGTCAGCCCCAGCATTTT
CAWSLSSGQPQHF
>few|TRBJ2-1|TRBD2|TRBV5-1
TGCGCCAGCAGCTCAGGACTAGCGGTCGAGCAGTTCTTC
CASSSGLAVEQFF
>.|TRBJ2-2|TRBD1|TRBV25-1
TGTGCCAGCAGTCCCACTGGGACAGGGAACACCGGGGAGCTGTTTTTT
CASSPTGTGNTGELFF
>.|TRBJ2-5|.|TRBV7-2
TGTGCCAGCAGCTTAGAGCAGCTGGCGAAGACCCAGTACTTC
CASSLEQLAKTQYF
>few|TRBJ2-5|TRBD1|TRBV6-5
TGTGCCAGCAGTCAAATCGGACAGGGATTTCCCCAGTACTTC
CASSQIGQGFPQYF
>few|TRBJ2-5|.|TRBV30
TGTGCCCGGGCCCTAGGGGAGACCCAGTACTTC
CARALGETQYF
>few|TRBJ2-1|.|TRBV20-1
TGCAGTGCTTTTGGACTTAGTGAGCAGTTCTTC
CSAFGLSEQFF
>few|TRBJ2-7|TRBD2|TRBV29-1
TGCAGCGCCCGACAAGGGACTAGCGGGAGCCGAGAGCAGTACTTC
CSARQGTSGSREQYF
>.|TRBJ1-2|TRBD1|TRBV2
TGTGCCAGCAGTGTAGACAGGGAAGGAGGCTACACCTTC
CASSVDREGGYTF
>.|TRBJ2-5|TRBD1|TRBV27
TGTGCCAGCACCACCACCGGGACAGGGATATTACAAGAGACCCAGTACTTC
CASTTTGTGILQETQYF
>.|TRBJ1-1|.|TRBV6-1
TGTGCCAGCAGTTTTGCAGGGGCGATTGGTGAAGCTTTCTTT
CASSFAGAIGEAFF
>.|TRBJ2-3|TRBD2|TRBV10-2
TGCGCCAGCACGCTAGCGGGCACAGATACGCAGTATTTT
CASTLAGTDTQYF
>once|TRBJ1-4|TRBD1|TRBV27
TGTGCCAGCAGTTTTGGACAGGGGTCGACTAATGAAAAACTGTTTTTT
CASSFGQGSTNEKLFF
>.|TRBJ1-4|.|TRBV9
TGTGCCAGCAGCGTCGGGACGGCTAATGAAAAACTGTTTTTT
CASSVGTANEKLFF
>.|TRBJ1-2|TRBD1|TRBV29-1
TGCAGCGTTGGGGACAGGGCACCGGGTGGCTACACCTTC
CSVGDRAPGGYTF
>.|TRBJ2-5|TRBD1|TRBV30
TGTGCCTGGAGTTCCGCCAGGGGGACACCTACCCAAGAGACCCAGTACTTC
CAWSSARGTPTQETQYF
>.|TRBJ1-5|TRBD1|TRBV6-5
TGTGCCACGACAAGGGCAGGGGGCGATCAGCCCCAGCATTTT
CATTRAGGDQPQHF
>.|TRBJ1-5|TRBD1|TRBV30
TGTGCCTGGAAACCTAAAAAGGGGGGGACAGTCCATCAGCCCCAGCATTTT
CAWKPKKGGTVHQPQHF
>few|TRBJ1-1|TRBD1|TRBV25-1
TGTGCCAGCAGTGAATTCGGCAGGGGGGACACTGAAGCTTTCTTT
CASSEFGRGDTEAFF
>few|TRBJ1-3|.|TRBV7-8
TGTGCCAGCAGCTTAGCGGCGGGGTACTCTGGAAACACCATATATTTT
CASSLAAGYSGNTIYF
>.|TRBJ2-7|TRBD1|TRBV2
TGTGCCAGCAGGGCGACAGGGGTCCAGTACTTC
CASRATGVQYF
>.|TRBJ2-7|.|TRBV19
TGTGCCAGTAGTATCGTCGGGAGTGCCTCGTACGAGCAGTACTTC
CASSIVGSASYEQYF
>few|TRBJ2-7|.|TRBV9
TGTGCCAGCAGCCTTACATGGACAGAAAGTTACGAGCAGTACTTC
CASSLTWTESYEQYF
>few|TRBJ1-1|.|TRBV29-1
TGCAGCGTTGCTCGATCGTCCGAAGCTTTCTTT
CSVARSSEAFF
>few|TRBJ1-4|.|TRBV28
TGTGCCAGCAGTGACCTACGGAGGGCGAAAGAAAAACTGTTTTTT
CASSDLRRAKEKLFF
>few|TRBJ2-1|.|TRBV5-4
TGTGCCAGCAGCTTAACACTTGCGGACGGGAATGAGCAGTTCTTC
CASSLTLADGNEQFF
>few|TRBJ2-7|.|TRBV5-6
TGTGCCAGCAGCTTGGGGGACGAGCAGTACTTC
CASSLGDEQYF
>.|TRBJ2-3|.|TRBV9
TGTGCCAGCAGCAGGGGAGGAGGCACAGATACGCAGTATTTT
CASSRGGGTDTQYF
>.|TRBJ2-2|.|TRBV15
TGTGCCACCAGCAGAGATCTCCAAGGGGAGCTGTTTTTT
CATSRDLQGELFF
>few|TRBJ1-3|TRBD1|TRBV27
TGTGCCAGCAGTTTAAAACAGGGGAAGACTGGAAACACCATATATTTT
CASSLKQGKTGNTIYF
>few|TRBJ2-7|.|TRBV5-4
TGTGCCAGCAGCCCGGACTGGTTCTCGTACGAGCAGTACTTC
CASSPDWFSYEQYF